These 3 T cell receptor beta chains share one sample of origin, sequenced in a study of T cell responses to AZD1222 COVID-19 vaccine. Only in-frame clones appear in the TCRdb table, and some are missing; sequencing was by immunoSEQ multiplex PCR. The data hold some 120,000 clones, with roughly 87% observed a single time. The sequences come from peripheral blood, collected on day 0 of AZD1222 vaccination. All receptors come from an adult in good health.

The chain couples TRBV19 to TRBJ1-5; unclear D gene. V lost 0 bases and J 1 base, leaving 4 bases between the germline ends. The CDR3 covers 14 residues. Germline V gene sequence: CDR1 LNHDA, CDR2 SQIVND (reference sequence). In nucleotides, the CDR3 is TGTGCCAGTAGTATAGAGGGGAGCAATCAGCCCCAGCATTTT. This translates into CASSIEGSNQPQHF.

The CDR3 sequence is CASRLSTTLGNIQYF. The CDR3 region has the DNA TGTGCCAGCAGGCTAAGTACAACCCTAGGGAACATTCAGTACTTC. The J gene is TRBJ2-4, the V gene TRBV28, with D unclear. The CDR3 covers 15 residues. Trimming cost V 6 bases and J 7 bases, with 19 bases left between them. Germline V CDR1 and CDR2: MDHEN, SYDVKM.

V usage is TRBV5-1 and J usage is TRBJ2-7; tentative D call: TRBD1 (5 bases). The CDR3 extends over 13 amino acids. Germline-derived CDR1 and CDR2 are SGHRS and YFSETQ. Deletions cut 4 bases from V and 2 bases from J, with 10 bases between. The CDR3 sequence: CASSHRSPYEQYF. The CDR3 DNA sequence: TGCGCCAGCAGCCACAGGAGCCCCTACGAGCAGTACTTC. The full variable domain, its missing parts supplied by reference TRBV5-1 and TRBJ2-7, is KAGVTQTPRYLIKTRGQQVTLSCSPISGHRSVSWYQQTPGQGLQFLFEYFSETQRNKGNFPGRFSGRQFSNSRSEMNVSTLELGDSALYLCASSHRSPYEQYFGPGTRLTVT.